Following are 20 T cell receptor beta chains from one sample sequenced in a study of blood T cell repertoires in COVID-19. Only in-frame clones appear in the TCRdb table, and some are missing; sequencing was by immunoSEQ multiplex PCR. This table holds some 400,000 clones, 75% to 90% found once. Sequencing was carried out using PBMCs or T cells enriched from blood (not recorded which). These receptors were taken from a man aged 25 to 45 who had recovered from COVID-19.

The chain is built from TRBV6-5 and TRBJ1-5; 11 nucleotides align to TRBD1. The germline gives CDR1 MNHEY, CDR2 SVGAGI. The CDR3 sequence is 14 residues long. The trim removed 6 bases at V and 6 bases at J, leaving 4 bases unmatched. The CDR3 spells CASSWDRGAQPQHF. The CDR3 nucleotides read TGTGCCAGCAGCTGGGACAGGGGGGCTCAGCCCCAGCATTTT.

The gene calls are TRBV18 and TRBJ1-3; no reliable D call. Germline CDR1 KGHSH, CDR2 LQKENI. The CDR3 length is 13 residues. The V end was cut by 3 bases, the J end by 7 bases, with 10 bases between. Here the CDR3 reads CASSPDVGNTIYF. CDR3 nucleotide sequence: TGTGCCAGCTCACCCGACGTCGGGAACACCATATATTTT.

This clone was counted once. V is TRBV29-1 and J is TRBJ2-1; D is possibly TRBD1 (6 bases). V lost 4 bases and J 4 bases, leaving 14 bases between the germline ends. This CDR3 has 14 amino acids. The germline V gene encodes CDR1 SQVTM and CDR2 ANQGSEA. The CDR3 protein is CSVGVGGGYNEQFF. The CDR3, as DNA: TGCAGCGTTGGCGTAGGGGGTGGGTACAATGAGCAGTTCTTC.

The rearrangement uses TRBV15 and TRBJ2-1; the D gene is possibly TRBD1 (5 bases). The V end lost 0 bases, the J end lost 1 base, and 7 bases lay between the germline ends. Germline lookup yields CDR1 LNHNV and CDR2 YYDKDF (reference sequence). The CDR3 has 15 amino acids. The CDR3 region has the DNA TGTGCCACCAGCAGAGAAGGGGCGTCCTACAATGAGCAGTTCTTC. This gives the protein CATSREGASYNEQFF. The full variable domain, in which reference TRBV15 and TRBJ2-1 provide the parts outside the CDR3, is DAMVIQNPRYQVTQFGKPVTLSCSQTLNHNVMYWYQQKSSQAPKLLFHYYDKDFNNEADTPDNFQSRRPNTSFCFLDIRSPGLGDTAMYLCATSREGASYNEQFFGPGTRLTVL.

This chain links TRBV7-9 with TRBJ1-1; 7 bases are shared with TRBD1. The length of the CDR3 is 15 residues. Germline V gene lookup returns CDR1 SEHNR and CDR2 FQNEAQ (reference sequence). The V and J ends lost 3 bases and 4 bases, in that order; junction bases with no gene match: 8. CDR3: CASSFPTGEATEAFF. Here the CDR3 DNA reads TGTGCCAGCAGCTTCCCTACAGGGGAGGCCACTGAAGCTTTCTTT.

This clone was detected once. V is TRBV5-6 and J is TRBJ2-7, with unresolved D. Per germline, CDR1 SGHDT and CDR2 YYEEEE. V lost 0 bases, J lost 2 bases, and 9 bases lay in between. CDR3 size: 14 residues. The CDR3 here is CASSLGSEAYEQYF. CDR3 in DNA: TGTGCCAGCAGCTTGGGCAGCGAAGCCTACGAGCAGTACTTC.

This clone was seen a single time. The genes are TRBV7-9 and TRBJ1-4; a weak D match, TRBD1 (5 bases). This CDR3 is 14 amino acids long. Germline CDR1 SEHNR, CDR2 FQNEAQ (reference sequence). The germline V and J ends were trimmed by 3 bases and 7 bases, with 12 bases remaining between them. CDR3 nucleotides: TGTGCCAGCAGCTTGGGGAGGGGAGGTGAAAAACTGTTTTTT. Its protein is CASSLGRGGEKLFF.

The CDR3 nucleotides are TGTGCCAGTGGGTCAGGGATGATTGATGGCTACACCTTC. Protein sequence: CASGSGMIDGYTF. This sequence joins TRBV19 and TRBJ1-2; tentatively, D is TRBD1 (5 bases). The V gene lost 8 bases and the J gene lost 6 bases, with 16 bases spanning the gap. Germline V gives CDR1 LNHDA, CDR2 SQIVND (reference sequence). CDR3 length: 13 residues.

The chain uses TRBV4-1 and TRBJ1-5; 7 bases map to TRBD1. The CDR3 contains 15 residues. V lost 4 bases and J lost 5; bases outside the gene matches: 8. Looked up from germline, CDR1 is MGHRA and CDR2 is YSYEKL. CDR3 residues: CASSRGQTRDQPQHF. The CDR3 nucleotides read TGCGCCAGCAGCCGGGGACAGACAAGGGATCAGCCCCAGCATTTT.

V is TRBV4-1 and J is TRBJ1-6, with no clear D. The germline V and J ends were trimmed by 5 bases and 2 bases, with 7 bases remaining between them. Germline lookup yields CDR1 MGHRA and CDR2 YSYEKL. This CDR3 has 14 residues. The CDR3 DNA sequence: TGCGCCAGCAGCTACGGGGCCTATAATTCACCCCTCCACTTT. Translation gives CASSYGAYNSPLHF.

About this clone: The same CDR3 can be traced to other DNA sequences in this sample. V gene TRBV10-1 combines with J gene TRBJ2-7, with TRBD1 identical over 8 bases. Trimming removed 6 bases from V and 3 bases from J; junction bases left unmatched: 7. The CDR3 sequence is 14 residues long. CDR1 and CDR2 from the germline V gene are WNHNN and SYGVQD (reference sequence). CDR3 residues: CASRPGQGSYEQYF. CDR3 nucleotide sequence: TGCGCCAGCAGGCCCGGACAGGGCAGCTACGAGCAGTACTTC.

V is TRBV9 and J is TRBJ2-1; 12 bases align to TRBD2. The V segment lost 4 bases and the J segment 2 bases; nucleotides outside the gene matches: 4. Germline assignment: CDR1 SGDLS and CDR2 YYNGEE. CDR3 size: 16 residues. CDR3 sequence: CASSTWTSGAYNEQFF. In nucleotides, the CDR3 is TGTGCCAGCAGCACGTGGACTAGCGGGGCCTACAATGAGCAGTTCTTC.

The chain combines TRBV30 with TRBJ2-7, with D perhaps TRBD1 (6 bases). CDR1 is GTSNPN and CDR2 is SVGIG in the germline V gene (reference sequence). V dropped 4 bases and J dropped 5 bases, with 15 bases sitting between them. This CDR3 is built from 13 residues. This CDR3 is CAWNPGTSNEQYF. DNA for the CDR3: TGTGCCTGGAATCCCGGGACATCCAACGAGCAGTACTTC.

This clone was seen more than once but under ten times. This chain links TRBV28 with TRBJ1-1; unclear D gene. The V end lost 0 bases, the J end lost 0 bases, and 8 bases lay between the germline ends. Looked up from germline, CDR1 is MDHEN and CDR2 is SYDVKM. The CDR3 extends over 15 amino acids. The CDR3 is CASSLWSGMNTEAFF. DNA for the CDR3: TGTGCCAGCAGTTTATGGAGCGGAATGAACACTGAAGCTTTCTTT.

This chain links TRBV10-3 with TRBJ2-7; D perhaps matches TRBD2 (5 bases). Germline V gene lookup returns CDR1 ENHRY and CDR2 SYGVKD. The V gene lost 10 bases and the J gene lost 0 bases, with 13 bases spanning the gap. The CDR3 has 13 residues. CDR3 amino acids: CASSSGSSYEQYF. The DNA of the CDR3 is TGTGCCAGTTCGAGCGGTAGCTCCTACGAGCAGTACTTC.

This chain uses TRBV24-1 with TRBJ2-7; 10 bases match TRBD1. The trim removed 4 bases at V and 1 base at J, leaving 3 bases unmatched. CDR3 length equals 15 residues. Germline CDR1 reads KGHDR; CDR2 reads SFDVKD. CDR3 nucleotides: TGTGCCACCAGTGACGGACAGGGGGGATCCTACGAGCAGTACTTC. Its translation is CATSDGQGGSYEQYF.

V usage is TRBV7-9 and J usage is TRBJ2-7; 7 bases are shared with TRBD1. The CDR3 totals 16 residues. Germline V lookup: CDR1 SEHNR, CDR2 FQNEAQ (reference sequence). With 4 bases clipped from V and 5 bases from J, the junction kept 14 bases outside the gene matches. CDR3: CASSSPVGAGGHEQYF. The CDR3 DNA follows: TGTGCCAGCAGCTCCCCTGTTGGGGCAGGGGGTCACGAGCAGTACTTC.

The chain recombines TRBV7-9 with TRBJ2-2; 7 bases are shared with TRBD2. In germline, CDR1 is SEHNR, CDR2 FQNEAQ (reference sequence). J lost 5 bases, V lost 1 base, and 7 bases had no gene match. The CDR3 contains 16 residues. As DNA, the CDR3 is TGTGCCAGCAGCTTAGGCACGGGAGGCGGGACCGGGGAGCTGTTTTTT. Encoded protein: CASSLGTGGGTGELFF.

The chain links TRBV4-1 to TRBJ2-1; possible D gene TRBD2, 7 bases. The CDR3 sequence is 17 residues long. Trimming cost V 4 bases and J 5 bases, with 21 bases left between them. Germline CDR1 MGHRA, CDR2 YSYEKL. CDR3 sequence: CASSPQGWLAEHNEQFF. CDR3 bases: TGCGCCAGCAGCCCCCAGGGGTGGCTAGCGGAGCACAATGAGCAGTTCTTC.

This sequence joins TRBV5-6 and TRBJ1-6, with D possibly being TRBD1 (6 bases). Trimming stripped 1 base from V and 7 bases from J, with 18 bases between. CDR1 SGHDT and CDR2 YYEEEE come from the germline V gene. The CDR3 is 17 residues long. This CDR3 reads CASSLLSEWQGNSPLHF. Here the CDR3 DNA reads TGTGCCAGCAGCTTGCTCTCCGAATGGCAGGGGAATTCACCCCTCCACTTT.